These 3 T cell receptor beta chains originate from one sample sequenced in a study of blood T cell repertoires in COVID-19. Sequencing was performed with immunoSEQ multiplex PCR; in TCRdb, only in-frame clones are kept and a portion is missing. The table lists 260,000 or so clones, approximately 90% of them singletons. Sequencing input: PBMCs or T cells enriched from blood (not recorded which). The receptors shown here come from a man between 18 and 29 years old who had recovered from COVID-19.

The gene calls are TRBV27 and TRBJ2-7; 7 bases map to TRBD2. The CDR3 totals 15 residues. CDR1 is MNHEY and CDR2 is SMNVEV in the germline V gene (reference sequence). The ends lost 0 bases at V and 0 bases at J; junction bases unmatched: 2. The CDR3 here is CASSLSGGGSYEQYF. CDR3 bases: TGTGCCAGCAGTTTATCGGGGGGGGGCTCCTACGAGCAGTACTTC.

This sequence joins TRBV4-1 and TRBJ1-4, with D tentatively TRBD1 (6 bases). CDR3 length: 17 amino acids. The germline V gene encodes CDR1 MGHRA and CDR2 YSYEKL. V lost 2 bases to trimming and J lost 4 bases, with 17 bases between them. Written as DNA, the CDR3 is TGCGCCAGCAGCCAACGGGGAACAGGGCAGGGTAATGAAAAACTGTTTTTT. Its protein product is CASSQRGTGQGNEKLFF.

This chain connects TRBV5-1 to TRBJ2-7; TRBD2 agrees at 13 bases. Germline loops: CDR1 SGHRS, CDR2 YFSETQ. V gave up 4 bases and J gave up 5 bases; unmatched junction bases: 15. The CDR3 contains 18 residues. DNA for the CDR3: TGCGCCAGCAGCGAGGGACTAGCGGGACGAGATGTCAGTAACGAGCAGTACTTC. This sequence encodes CASSEGLAGRDVSNEQYF.